These 23 T cell receptor beta chains were sequenced from one sample in a study of early T cells in non-severe SARS-CoV-2 infection (dated by TCRdb to about 2021). Libraries were made using 5' RACE. Sequenced using a NextSeq 500. TCRdb passed the public sequencing reads through fastp at Q25 and MiXCR, retaining productive beta sequences. Each record represents a unique CDR3 protein, reported with the most common genes and DNA among its rows. Counted in this sample were 25,000 to 30,000 distinct CDR3 sequences; over 4% of them appeared once. Over 2.5% of the sample lies in the top ten. Sequencing was carried out using whole blood. These receptor sequences come from an adult who was a healthcare worker with PCR-confirmed SARS-CoV-2 infection or an uninfected control (not recorded which).

This clonotype has ten or more counts. This sequence joins TRBV28 and TRBJ1-4; D not certain. CDR3 size: 12 residues. Trimming took off 2 bases at V and 7 bases at J, with 5 bases between the two ends. Per germline, CDR1 MDHEN and CDR2 SYDVKM. This CDR3 reads CASSLVGEKLFF. In DNA, the CDR3 is TGTGCCAGCAGTTTAGTTGGTGAAAAACTGTTTTTT.

The CDR3, as DNA: TGTGCCAGTACCCTAGCGGGGCGCTCCTACGAGCAGTACTTC. As protein: CASTLAGRSYEQYF. This chain uses TRBV2 with TRBJ2-7, with 9 bases identical to TRBD2. CDR1 and CDR2 from the germline V gene are SNHLY and FYNNEI. The CDR3 sequence is 14 residues long. With V trimmed by 9 bases and J by 0 bases, 6 bases remained unmatched.

At least ten counts were recorded for this clonotype. V gene TRBV20-1 combines with J gene TRBJ2-7, with D unclear. This CDR3 region has 15 residues. Germline values: CDR1 DFQATT, CDR2 SNEGSKA (reference sequence). Between the trimmed V and J ends, which lost 0 bases and 4 bases, there was a span of 16 bases. CDR3 nucleotide sequence: TGCAGTGCTAGAGATGACGGAGTTGGTAGGTACGAGCAGTACTTC. Its protein is CSARDDGVGRYEQYF.

This clonotype was recorded many times. This chain uses TRBV20-1 with TRBJ2-7; 9 positions match TRBD1. There are 14 residues in the CDR3. CDR1 is DFQATT, CDR2 SNEGSKA, per germline (reference sequence). V dropped 5 bases and J dropped 7; count of bases not matched to a gene: 12. The CDR3 is CSAGRGTGPREQYF. CDR3 nucleotides: TGCAGTGCTGGGCGGGGGACAGGGCCGCGGGAGCAGTACTTC.

This clonotype was recorded at least ten times. The V gene is TRBV7-9, the J gene TRBJ2-5; D is unresolved. Looked up from germline, CDR1 is SEHNR and CDR2 is FQNEAQ (reference sequence). The V and J ends lost 5 bases and 1 base respectively, with 5 bases between them. This CDR3 comprises 12 residues. The CDR3 DNA reads TGTGCCAGCAGCACCGCCCAAGAGACCCAGTACTTC. As protein: CASSTAQETQYF.

The gene calls are TRBV14 and TRBJ2-1; D might be TRBD2 (7 bases). Deletions cut 2 bases from V and 6 bases from J, with 17 bases between. The CDR3 is made up of 16 amino acids. CDR1 and CDR2 (germline): SGHDN, FVKESK. The CDR3 nucleotides read TGTGCCAGCAGCCAAAAACTCCAGGGAGGGGGCAATGAGCAGTTCTTC. It codes for CASSQKLQGGGNEQFF.

There are many counts of this clonotype. CDR3 region: CSASQGTGDLYGYTF. The CDR3 DNA sequence: TGCAGTGCTAGCCAGGGGACAGGGGACCTCTATGGCTACACCTTC. This chain joins TRBV20-1 and TRBJ1-2; TRBD1 matches at 10 bases. The CDR3 spans 15 residues. Germline V CDR1 and CDR2: DFQATT, SNEGSKA (reference sequence). J gave up 4 bases and V 3 bases, and 8 bases lay outside the gene matches.

This clonotype was recorded many times. V usage is TRBV6-5 and J usage is TRBJ1-1; D unclear. Germline CDR1 is MNHEY and CDR2 is SVGAGI. The CDR3 consists of 14 residues. The ends were cut back, 7 bases at V and 5 bases at J, with 17 bases in the middle. The CDR3 spells CASTTATAKTEAFF. The CDR3 bases are TGTGCCAGCACTACGGCGACGGCGAAGACTGAAGCTTTCTTT.

This clonotype has only a few counts. This chain joins TRBV6-1 and TRBJ1-6, with 7 bases lining up with TRBD1. The CDR3 loop spans 16 amino acids. Trimming at V came to 6 bases and at J to 5 bases, leaving 10 bases not matched to a gene. Germline loops: CDR1 MNHNS, CDR2 SASEGT. The CDR3 nucleotides read TGTGCCAGCAGGCCCGACAGGGCCCCGCATAATTCACCCCTCCACTTT. It yields the protein CASRPDRAPHNSPLHF.

In this sample, this clonotype turned up many times. This chain joins TRBV20-1 and TRBJ2-5; D perhaps matches TRBD2 (5 bases). Germline CDR1 DFQATT, CDR2 SNEGSKA (reference sequence). CDR3 length: 15 residues. Trimming took off 6 bases at V and 5 bases at J, with 22 bases between the two ends. In DNA form, the CDR3 reads TGCAGTGCCCGGGTCCGAGGGAGTTCGCGGGAGACCCAGTACTTC. Amino acid sequence: CSARVRGSSRETQYF.

The chain couples TRBV11-2 to TRBJ2-7, with D perhaps TRBD2 (5 bases). The CDR3 sequence is 18 residues long. CDR1 SGHAT and CDR2 FQNNGV come from the germline V gene. V dropped 3 bases and J dropped 0 bases, with 21 bases sitting between them. Here the CDR3 reads CASSFLPSGRRPSYEQYF. The CDR3 bases are TGTGCCAGCAGCTTCCTGCCCTCTGGGCGGAGGCCCTCCTACGAGCAGTACTTC.

This clonotype has at least ten counts. The J gene is TRBJ2-1, the V gene TRBV7-6, with TRBD2 as a possible D gene (7 bases). From germline, CDR1 is SGHVS and CDR2 FNYEAQ. The germline V and J ends were trimmed by 2 bases and 4 bases, with 27 bases remaining between them. This CDR3 has 20 amino acids. CDR3 nucleotides: TGTGCCAGCAGCTTATGGGGGCTAACTAGCGCCGGAGGGTCGTACAATGAGCAGTTCTTC. Translating gives CASSLWGLTSAGGSYNEQFF. The full variable domain, completed using reference TRBV7-6 and TRBJ2-1, is GAGVSQSPRYKVTKRGQDVALRCDPISGHVSLYWYRQALGQGPEFLTYFNYEAQQDKSGLPNDRFSAERPEGSISTLTIQRTEQRDSAMYRCASSLWGLTSAGGSYNEQFFGPGTRLTVL.

This clonotype is medium-sized (0.01 to 0.1%) within its sample. The V and J genes are TRBV18 and TRBJ2-5; perhaps TRBD2 as D (6 bases). The CDR3 covers 15 residues. The germline V gene has CDR1 KGHSH and CDR2 LQKENI. V lost 3 bases and J 5 bases, leaving 16 bases between the germline ends. CDR3 nucleotide sequence: TGTGCCAGCTCACCGGTTAAACAAGGGAGGGAGACCCAGTACTTC. Residues: CASSPVKQGRETQYF.

This clonotype has ten or more counts. CDR3 bases: TGTGCCAGCAGAAAGAGGCAGACATCCTACAATGAGCAGTTCTTC. This gives the protein CASRKRQTSYNEQFF. The V and J genes are TRBV6-2 or TRBV6-3 and TRBJ2-1; D remains ambiguous. The germline V and J ends were trimmed by 6 bases and 1 base, with 13 bases remaining between them. The CDR3 sequence is 15 residues long. The germline V gene encodes CDR1 MNHEY and CDR2 SVGEGT.

In this sample, this clonotype turned up many times. The rearrangement joins TRBV2 to TRBJ2-5; D possibly corresponds to TRBD2 (5 bases). In germline, CDR1 is SNHLY, CDR2 FYNNEI. This CDR3 is 14 amino acids long. With 6 bases removed from V and 0 bases from J, the gap between germline ends came to 11 bases. CDR3 protein: CASRDGLYQETQYF. For the CDR3, the DNA is TGTGCCAGCAGGGATGGACTGTACCAAGAGACCCAGTACTTC.

This rearrangement joins TRBV7-9 to TRBJ1-2; a possible D gene is TRBD1 (5 bases). V lost 8 bases, J lost 8 bases, and 24 bases lay in between. The germline V gene has CDR1 SEHNR and CDR2 FQNEAQ (reference sequence). The CDR3 has 15 residues. DNA of the CDR3: TGTGCCAGCGGGGCGCCGCATACCCCCCACCGGGGCTACACCTTC. Its protein product is CASGAPHTPHRGYTF.

The table lists this clonotype with many counts. The chain combines TRBV5-6 with TRBJ2-7, with TRBD1 as a possible D gene (6 bases). CDR3 length: 13 residues. The germline gives CDR1 SGHDT, CDR2 YYEEEE. V lost 0 bases and J lost 8, with 12 bases in between. In DNA, the CDR3 is TGTGCCAGCAGCTTGGGGGGGCGAGTCCAGCAGTACTTC. It codes for CASSLGGRVQQYF.

This clonotype was recorded many times. V and J are TRBV13 and TRBJ1-3, with 10 bases fitting TRBD1. Germline values: CDR1 PRHDT, CDR2 FYEKMQ (reference sequence). The CDR3 runs to 16 residues. Unmatched junction bases numbered 3, after V lost 4 bases and J lost 0 bases. As DNA, the CDR3 is TGTGCCAGCAGCTGGGGGACAGGGGCCTCTGGAAACACCATATATTTT. Translated: CASSWGTGASGNTIYF.

This clonotype was picked up many times. The chain has TRBV5-1 and TRBJ2-3, with D uncertain. The CDR3 contains 11 residues. Trimming shortened V by 3 bases and J by 6 bases, and 5 bases separated the two germline ends. The germline V gene has CDR1 SGHRS and CDR2 YFSETQ. As DNA, the CDR3 is TGCGCCAGCAGCTCCTGGGATACGCAGTATTTT. Translated, it gives CASSSWDTQYF.

By proportion, this clonotype is medium-sized (0.01 to 0.1%). This chain uses TRBV29-1 with TRBJ2-5; D gene ambiguous. V was clipped by 6 bases and J by 2 bases, with 16 bases between them. This CDR3 contains 14 residues. The germline V gene has CDR1 SQVTM and CDR2 ANQGSEA. CDR3 sequence (DNA): TGCAGCGTCATCCCGGTAGGGCAACAAGAGACCCAGTACTTC. Protein: CSVIPVGQQETQYF.

This clonotype was observed a few times. The V and J genes are TRBV12-3 or TRBV12-4 and TRBJ1-1; a weak D match, TRBD1 (5 bases). The V end lost 6 bases, the J end lost 0 bases, and 17 bases lay between the germline ends. The CDR3 runs 16 residues. The CDR3 coding sequence is TGTGCCAGCAGCCGGGTAGGGCAGGGCTTGAACACTGAAGCTTTCTTT. Protein product: CASSRVGQGLNTEAFF.

This chain links TRBV3-1 with TRBJ1-5; possibly TRBD1 for D (5 bases). Trimming pared 3 bases from V and 6 bases from J, leaving 9 bases between. This CDR3 region has 13 residues. Germline CDR1 is LGHDT and CDR2 is YNNKEL (reference sequence). The CDR3 protein is CASSQGLGQPQHF. The DNA of the CDR3 is TGTGCCAGCAGCCAGGGGCTAGGTCAGCCCCAGCATTTT.

The chain joins TRBV12-3 or TRBV12-4 to TRBJ1-1, with 7 bases that match TRBD1. V shed 4 bases, J shed 6 bases, and the junction held 14 bases outside the gene matches. CDR3 length equals 16 residues. The CDR3 region has the DNA TGTGCCAGCAGTTCCCTAGACAGGGCAAAAGTTGCTGAAGCTTTCTTT. It encodes CASSSLDRAKVAEAFF.